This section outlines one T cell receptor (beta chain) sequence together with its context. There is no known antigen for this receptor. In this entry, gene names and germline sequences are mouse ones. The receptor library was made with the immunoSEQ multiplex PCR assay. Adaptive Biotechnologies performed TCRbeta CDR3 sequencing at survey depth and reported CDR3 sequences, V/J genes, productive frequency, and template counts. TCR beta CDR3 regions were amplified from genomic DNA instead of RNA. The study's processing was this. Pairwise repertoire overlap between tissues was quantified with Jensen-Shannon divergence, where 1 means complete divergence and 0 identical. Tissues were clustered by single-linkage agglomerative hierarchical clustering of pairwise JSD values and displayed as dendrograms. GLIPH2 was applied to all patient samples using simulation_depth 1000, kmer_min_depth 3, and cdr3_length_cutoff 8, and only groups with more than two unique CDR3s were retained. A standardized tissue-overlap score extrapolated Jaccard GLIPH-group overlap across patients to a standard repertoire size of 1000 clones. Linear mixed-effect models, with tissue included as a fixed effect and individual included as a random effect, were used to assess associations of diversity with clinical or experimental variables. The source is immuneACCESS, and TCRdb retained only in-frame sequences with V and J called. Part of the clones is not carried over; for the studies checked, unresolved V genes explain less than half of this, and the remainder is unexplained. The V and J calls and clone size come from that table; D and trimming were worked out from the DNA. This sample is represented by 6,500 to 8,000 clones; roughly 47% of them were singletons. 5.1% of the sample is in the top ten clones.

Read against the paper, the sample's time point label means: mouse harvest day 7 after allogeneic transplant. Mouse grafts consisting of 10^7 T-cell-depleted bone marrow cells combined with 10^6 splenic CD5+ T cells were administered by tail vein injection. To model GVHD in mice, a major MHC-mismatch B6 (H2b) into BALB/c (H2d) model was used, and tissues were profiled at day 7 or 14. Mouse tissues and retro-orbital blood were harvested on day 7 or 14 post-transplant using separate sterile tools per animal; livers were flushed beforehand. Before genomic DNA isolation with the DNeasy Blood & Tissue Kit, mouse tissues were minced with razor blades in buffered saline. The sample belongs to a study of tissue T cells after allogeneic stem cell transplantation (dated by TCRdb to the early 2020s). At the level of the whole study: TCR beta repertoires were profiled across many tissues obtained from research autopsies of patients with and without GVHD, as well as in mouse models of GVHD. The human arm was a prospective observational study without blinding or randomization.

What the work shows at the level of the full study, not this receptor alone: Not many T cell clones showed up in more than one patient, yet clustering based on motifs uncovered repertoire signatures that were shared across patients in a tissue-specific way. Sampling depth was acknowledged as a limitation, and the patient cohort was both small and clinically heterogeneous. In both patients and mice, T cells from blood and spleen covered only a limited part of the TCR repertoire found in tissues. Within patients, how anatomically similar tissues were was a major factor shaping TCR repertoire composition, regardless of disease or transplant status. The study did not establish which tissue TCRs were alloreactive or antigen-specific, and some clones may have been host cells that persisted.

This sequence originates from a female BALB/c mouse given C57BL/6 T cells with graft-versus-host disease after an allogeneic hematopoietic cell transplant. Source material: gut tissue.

The CDR3 region has the sequence CASSRQGSAETLYF. The part of the CDR3 DNA that was read is TGTGCCAGCTCGCGACAGGGAAGTGCAGAAACGCTGTAT. Recombination joined TRBV12-1 with TRBJ2-3; 7 middle bases align to TRBD1. The observed sequence ends 1 residue before the CDR3 terminus, with the missing tail filled in from the germline J gene. The germline V gene provides CDR1 SGHSN and CDR2 HYEKVE. Ends trimmed: V by 4 bases, J by 0 bases; bases unmatched to a gene: 3. Inclusive of the bounding cysteine and phenylalanine, the CDR3 is 14 residues long. The CDR3 was read in part: 39 bases, with the frame set at base 1.